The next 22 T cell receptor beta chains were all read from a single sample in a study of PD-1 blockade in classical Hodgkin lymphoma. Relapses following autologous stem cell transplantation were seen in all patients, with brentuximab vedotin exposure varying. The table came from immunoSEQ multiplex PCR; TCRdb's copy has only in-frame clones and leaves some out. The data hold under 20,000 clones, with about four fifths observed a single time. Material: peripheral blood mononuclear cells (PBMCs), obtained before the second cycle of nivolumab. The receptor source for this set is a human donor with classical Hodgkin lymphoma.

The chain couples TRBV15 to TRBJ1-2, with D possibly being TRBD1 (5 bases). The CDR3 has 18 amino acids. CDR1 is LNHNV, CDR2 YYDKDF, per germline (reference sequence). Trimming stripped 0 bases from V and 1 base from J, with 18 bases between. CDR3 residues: CATSRDGLGGGVNYGYTF. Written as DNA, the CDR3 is TGTGCCACCAGCAGAGATGGATTAGGTGGGGGGGTTAACTATGGCTACACCTTC.

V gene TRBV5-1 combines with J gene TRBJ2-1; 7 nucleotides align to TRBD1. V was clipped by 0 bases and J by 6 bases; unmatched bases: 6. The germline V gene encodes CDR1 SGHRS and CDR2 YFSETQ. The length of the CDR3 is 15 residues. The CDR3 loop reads CASSLGQGEINEQFF. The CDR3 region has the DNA TGCGCCAGCAGCTTGGGACAGGGAGAGATCAATGAGCAGTTCTTC.

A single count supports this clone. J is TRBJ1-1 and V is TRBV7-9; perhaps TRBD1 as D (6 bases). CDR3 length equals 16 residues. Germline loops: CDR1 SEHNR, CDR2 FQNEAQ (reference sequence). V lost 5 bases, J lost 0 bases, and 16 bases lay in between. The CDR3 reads CASSRNYGQLNTEAFF. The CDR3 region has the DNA TGTGCCAGCAGCCGAAACTATGGACAGCTGAACACTGAAGCTTTCTTT. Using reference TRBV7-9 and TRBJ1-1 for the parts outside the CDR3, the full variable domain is DTGVSQNPRHKITKRGQNVTFRCDPISEHNRLYWYRQTLGQGPEFLTYFQNEAQLEKSRLLSDRFSAERPKGSFSTLEIQRTEQGDSAMYLCASSRNYGQLNTEAFFGQGTRLTVV.

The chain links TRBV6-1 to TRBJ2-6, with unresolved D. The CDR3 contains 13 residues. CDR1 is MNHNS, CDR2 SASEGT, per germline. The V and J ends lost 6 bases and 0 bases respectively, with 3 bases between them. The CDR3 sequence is CASRVSGANVLTF. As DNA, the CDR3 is TGTGCCAGCAGGGTCTCTGGGGCCAACGTCCTGACTTTC.

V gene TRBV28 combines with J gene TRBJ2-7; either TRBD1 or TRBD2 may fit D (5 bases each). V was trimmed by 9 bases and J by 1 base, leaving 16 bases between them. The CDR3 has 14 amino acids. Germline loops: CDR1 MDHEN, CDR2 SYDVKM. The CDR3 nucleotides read TGTGCCAGTCCTGGGGGAGACACTTCCTACGAGCAGTACTTC. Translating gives CASPGGDTSYEQYF.

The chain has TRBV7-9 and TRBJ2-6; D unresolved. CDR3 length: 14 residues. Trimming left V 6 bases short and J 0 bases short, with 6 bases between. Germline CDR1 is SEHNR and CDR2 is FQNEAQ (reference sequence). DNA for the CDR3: TGTGCCAGCAGAGTAACCTCTGGGGCCAACGTCCTGACTTTC. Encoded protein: CASRVTSGANVLTF.

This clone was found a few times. CDR3 nucleotide sequence: TGTGCCAGCAGTACAGATCAAGAGACCCAGTACTTC. Translation: CASSTDQETQYF. J is TRBJ2-5 and V is TRBV6-5; no firm D call. Germline V gives CDR1 MNHEY, CDR2 SVGAGI. Trimming cost V 5 bases and J 2 bases, with 6 bases left between them. The CDR3 extends over 12 amino acids.

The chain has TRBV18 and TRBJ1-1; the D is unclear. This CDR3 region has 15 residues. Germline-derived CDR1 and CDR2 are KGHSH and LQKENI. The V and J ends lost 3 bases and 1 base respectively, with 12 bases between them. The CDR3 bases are TGTGCCAGCTCACCCTCGGTATGGGGGAACACTGAAGCTTTCTTT. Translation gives CASSPSVWGNTEAFF.

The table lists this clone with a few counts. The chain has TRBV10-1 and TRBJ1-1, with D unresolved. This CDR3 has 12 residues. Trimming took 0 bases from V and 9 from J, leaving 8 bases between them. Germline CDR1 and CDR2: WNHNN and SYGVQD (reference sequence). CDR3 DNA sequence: TGCGCCAGCAGTGAGTCTTTAGGGCAAGCTTTCTTT. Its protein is CASSESLGQAFF.

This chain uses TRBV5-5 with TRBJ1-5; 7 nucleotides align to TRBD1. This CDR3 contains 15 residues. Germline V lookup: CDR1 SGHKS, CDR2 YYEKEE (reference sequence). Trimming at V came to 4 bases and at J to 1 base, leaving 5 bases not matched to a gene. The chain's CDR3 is CASSIQGFSNQPQHF. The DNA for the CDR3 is TGTGCCAGCAGCATACAGGGGTTCAGCAATCAGCCCCAGCATTTT.

CDR3 amino acids: CASSLGEDQPQHF. For the CDR3, the DNA is TGCGCCAGCAGCTTGGGTGAGGATCAGCCCCAGCATTTT. The chain employs TRBV5-1 and TRBJ1-5; D gene ambiguous. CDR1 and CDR2 from the germline V gene are SGHRS and YFSETQ. This CDR3 region has 13 residues. Trimming shortened V by 0 bases and J by 5 bases, and 6 bases separated the two germline ends.

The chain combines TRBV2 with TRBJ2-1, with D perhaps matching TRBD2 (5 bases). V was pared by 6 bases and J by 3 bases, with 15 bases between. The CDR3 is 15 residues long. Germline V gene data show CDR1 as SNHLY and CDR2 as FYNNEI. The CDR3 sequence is CASSPRRVSYNEQFF. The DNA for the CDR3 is TGTGCCAGCAGCCCCCGGCGGGTTAGCTACAATGAGCAGTTCTTC.

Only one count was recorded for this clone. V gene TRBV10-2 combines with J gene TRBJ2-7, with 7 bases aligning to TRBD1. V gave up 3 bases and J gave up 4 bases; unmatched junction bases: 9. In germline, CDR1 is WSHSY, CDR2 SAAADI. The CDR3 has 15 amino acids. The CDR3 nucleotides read TGCGCCAGCAGTGATTTGACAGGGAGTAGATACGAGCAGTACTTC. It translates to CASSDLTGSRYEQYF.

The CDR3 nucleotides are TGTGCCAGCAGCCAAGAACGGGCATCGGAGTGGAGCCAGCCCCAGCATTTT. Protein product: CASSQERASEWSQPQHF. The genes are TRBV14 and TRBJ1-5; D is undetermined. CDR1 is SGHDN and CDR2 is FVKESK in the germline V gene. V lost 0 bases, J lost 7 bases, and 19 bases lay in between. The CDR3 runs 17 residues.

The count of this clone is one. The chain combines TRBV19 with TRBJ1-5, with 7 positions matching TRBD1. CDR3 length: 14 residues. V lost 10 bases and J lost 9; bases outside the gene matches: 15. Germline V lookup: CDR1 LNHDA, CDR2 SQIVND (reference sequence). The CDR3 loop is CATKGWDRHRPQHF. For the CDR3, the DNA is TGTGCCACCAAAGGCTGGGACAGACATAGGCCCCAGCATTTT.

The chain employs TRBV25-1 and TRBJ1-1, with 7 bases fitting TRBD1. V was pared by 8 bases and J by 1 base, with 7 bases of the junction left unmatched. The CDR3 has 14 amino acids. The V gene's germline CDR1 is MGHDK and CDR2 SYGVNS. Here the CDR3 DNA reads TGTGCCAGCGCGGGACAGCGGCCGAACACTGAAGCTTTCTTT. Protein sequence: CASAGQRPNTEAFF.

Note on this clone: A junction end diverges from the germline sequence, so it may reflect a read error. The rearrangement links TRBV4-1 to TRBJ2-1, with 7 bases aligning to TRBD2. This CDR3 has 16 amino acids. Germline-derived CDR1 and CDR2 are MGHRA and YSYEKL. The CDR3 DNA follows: TGCGCCAGCAGACAAGAGATCAGCGGGGTTAGGGATGAGCAGTTCTTC. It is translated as CASRQEISGVRDEQFF.

CDR3 sequence (DNA): TGTGCCAGCAGTTCCACACAGGGGACCACTGAAGCTTTCTTT. Amino acids: CASSSTQGTTEAFF. V is TRBV6-5 and J is TRBJ1-1; 7 bases match TRBD1. There are 14 residues in the CDR3. Germline V gene lookup returns CDR1 MNHEY and CDR2 SVGAGI. After removal of 4 bases from V and 4 bases from J, the junction contained 6 bases not matched to a gene.

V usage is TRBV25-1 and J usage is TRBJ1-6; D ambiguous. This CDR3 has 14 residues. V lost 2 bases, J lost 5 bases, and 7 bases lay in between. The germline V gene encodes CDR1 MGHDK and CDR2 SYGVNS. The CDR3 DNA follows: TGTGCCAGCAGTGAACTCTGGAATAATTCACCCCTCCACTTT. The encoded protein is CASSELWNNSPLHF.

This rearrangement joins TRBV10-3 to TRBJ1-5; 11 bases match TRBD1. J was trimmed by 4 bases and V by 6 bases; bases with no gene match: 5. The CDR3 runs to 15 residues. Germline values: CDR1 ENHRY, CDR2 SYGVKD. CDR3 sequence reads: CAISPGTGGNQPQHF. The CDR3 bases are TGTGCCATCAGCCCCGGGACAGGGGGGAATCAGCCCCAGCATTTT.

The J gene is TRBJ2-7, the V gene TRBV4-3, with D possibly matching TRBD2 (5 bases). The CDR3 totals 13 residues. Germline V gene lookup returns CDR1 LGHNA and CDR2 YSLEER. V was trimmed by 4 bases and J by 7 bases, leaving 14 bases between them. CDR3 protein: CASSPDWAKEQYF. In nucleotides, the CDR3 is TGCGCCAGCAGCCCGGACTGGGCGAAGGAGCAGTACTTC.

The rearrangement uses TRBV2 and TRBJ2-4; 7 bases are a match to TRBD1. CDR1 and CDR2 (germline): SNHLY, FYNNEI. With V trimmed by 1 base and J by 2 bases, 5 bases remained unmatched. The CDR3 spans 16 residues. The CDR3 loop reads CASSEGRGRSKNIQYF. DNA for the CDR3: TGTGCCAGCAGTGAAGGTAGGGGGCGGTCCAAAAACATTCAGTACTTC.